A single sample is the source of the 9 T cell receptor beta chains below, sequenced in a study of OX40 agonist ivuxolimab in advanced cancers. Method: immunoSEQ multiplex PCR; TCRdb's copy keeps in-frame clones and lacks some. The sample has 35,000 to 40,000 clones, about 87% seen once; the top ten hold around 33%. Sequencing used CD4+ or CD8+ T cells sorted from blood, obtained in a trial of the OX40 agonist ivuxolimab. The receptors come from an adult with an advanced solid tumor such as melanoma, head and neck, liver or kidney cancer.

This clone was recorded only once. The chain links TRBV7-3 to TRBJ1-3; D ambiguous. With 2 bases removed from V and 0 bases from J, the gap between germline ends came to 2 bases. CDR1 and CDR2 from the germline V gene are SGHTA and FQGTGA. This CDR3 spans 13 amino acids. The CDR3 reads CASSLGSGNTIYF. The CDR3 DNA reads TGTGCCAGCAGCTTAGGCTCTGGAAACACCATATATTTT.

V and J are TRBV28 and TRBJ2-5; 13 positions agree with TRBD2. The CDR3 contains 16 residues. In germline, CDR1 is MDHEN, CDR2 SYDVKM. Unmatched junction bases numbered 11, after V lost 6 bases and J lost 7 bases. Here the CDR3 reads CASRRRLAGGRGTQYF. CDR3 sequence (DNA): TGTGCCAGCAGGCGTAGACTAGCGGGGGGCCGTGGGACCCAGTACTTC. Combining the CDR3 with reference TRBV28 and TRBJ2-5 gives the whole variable domain DVKVTQSSRYLVKRTGEKVFLECVQDMDHENMFWYRQDPGLGLRLIYFSYDVKMKEKGDIPEGYSVSREKKERFSLILESASTNQTSMYLCASRRRLAGGRGTQYFGPGTRLLVL.

This chain uses TRBV7-9 with TRBJ2-3; 14 bases line up with TRBD2. Germline values: CDR1 SEHNR, CDR2 FQNEAQ (reference sequence). V shed 4 bases and J 3 bases; nucleotides not matched to a gene: 6. The CDR3 covers 17 residues. In DNA form, the CDR3 reads TGTGCCAGCAGCTCGACTAGCGGGAGGGCTGGAACAGATACGCAGTATTTT. It translates to CASSSTSGRAGTDTQYF.

This rearrangement joins TRBV4-2 to TRBJ2-2; the match to TRBD1 covers 8 bases. Germline assignment: CDR1 LGHNA and CDR2 YNFKEQ. With 0 bases clipped from V and 5 bases from J, the junction kept 20 bases outside the gene matches. The CDR3 has 21 amino acids. The CDR3 DNA reads TGTGCCAGCAGCCAAGATGGGTGGCTTCGGGCGGACAGGGAAGGAACCGGGGAGCTGTTTTTT. Amino acids: CASSQDGWLRADREGTGELFF.

This rearrangement joins TRBV30 to TRBJ2-3; the D is unclear. The ends were cut back, 7 bases at V and 4 bases at J, with 6 bases in the middle. The CDR3 is 10 amino acids. Germline CDR1 GTSNPN, CDR2 SVGIG (reference sequence). DNA of the CDR3: TGTGCCTCAAATGCAGATACGCAGTATTTT. As protein: CASNADTQYF.

The chain combines TRBV7-2 with TRBJ2-1; 9 nucleotides align to TRBD1. The CDR3 loop spans 15 amino acids. CDR1 is SGHTA and CDR2 is FQGNSA in the germline V gene. Trimming at V came to 5 bases and at J to 2 bases, leaving 4 bases not matched to a gene. The CDR3 here is CASSLGQGTYNEQFF. DNA for the CDR3: TGTGCCAGCAGCCTCGGACAGGGGACCTACAATGAGCAGTTCTTC.

This rearrangement joins TRBV7-3 to TRBJ2-1, with TRBD2 matching 12 bases. There are 14 residues in the CDR3. Trimming removed 5 bases from V and 6 bases from J; junction bases left unmatched: 2. The germline V gene encodes CDR1 SGHTA and CDR2 FQGTGA. Here the CDR3 reads CASSPTSGGNEQFF. Here the CDR3 DNA reads TGTGCCAGCAGCCCGACTAGCGGGGGCAATGAGCAGTTCTTC. Full variable domain (missing parts from reference TRBV7-3 and TRBJ2-1): GAGVSQTPSNKVTEKGKYVELRCDPISGHTALYWYRQSLGQGPEFLIYFQGTGAADDSGLPNDRFFAVRPEGSVSTLKIQRTERGDSAVYLCASSPTSGGNEQFFGPGTRLTVL.

This chain joins TRBV7-2 and TRBJ2-7, with TRBD2 identical over 9 bases. Germline V gives CDR1 SGHTA, CDR2 FQGNSA. This CDR3 spans 13 amino acids. The trim removed 6 bases at V and 6 bases at J, leaving 6 bases unmatched. In DNA form, the CDR3 reads TGTGCCAGCAGTCTAGCGGGGTTCCGCGAGCAGTACTTC. Protein sequence: CASSLAGFREQYF.

The CDR3 loop reads CASSGQLNYGYTF. As DNA, the CDR3 is TGTGCCAGCAGCGGACAGCTTAACTATGGCTACACCTTC. The chain joins TRBV7-9 to TRBJ1-2, with D perhaps TRBD1 (6 bases). Trimming pared 5 bases from V and 1 base from J, leaving 8 bases between. This CDR3 has 13 residues. The germline V gene encodes CDR1 SEHNR and CDR2 FQNEAQ (reference sequence).